Shown below are 24 T cell receptor beta chains from a single sample sequenced in a study of blood T cell repertoires in COVID-19. The method was immunoSEQ multiplex PCR; TCRdb's version includes in-frame clones alone and lacks a portion of them. Of 150,000 or so clones listed, approximately 84% are singletons. The sequenced material came from PBMCs or T cells enriched from blood (not recorded which). The receptors come from a woman in her 50s who had recovered from COVID-19.

V gene TRBV6-5 combines with J gene TRBJ2-2, with 10 nucleotides matching TRBD2. The CDR3 runs 14 residues. V lost 6 bases, J lost 7 bases, and 5 bases stayed unmatched. From germline, CDR1 is MNHEY and CDR2 SVGAGI. CDR3 loop: CASRRGLASGELFF. Here the CDR3 DNA reads TGTGCCAGCAGGCGGGGACTAGCGAGCGGGGAGCTGTTTTTT.

In this sample, this clone turned up once. The rearrangement links TRBV9 to TRBJ2-1, with 8 bases aligning to TRBD2. The CDR3 is 15 residues long. Germline V gene data show CDR1 as SGDLS and CDR2 as YYNGEE. Trimming took 6 bases from V and 3 from J; bases not matched to a gene: 8. Here the CDR3 DNA reads TGTGCCAGCACCAAGAGCGGGAGTAACTACAATGAGCAGTTCTTC. Protein sequence: CASTKSGSNYNEQFF.

This sequence joins TRBV18 and TRBJ1-4; D unresolved. Looked up from germline, CDR1 is KGHSH and CDR2 is LQKENI. Trimming cost V 2 bases and J 2 bases, with 12 bases left between them. CDR3 size: 16 residues. CDR3 sequence reads: CASSPFGVTTNEKLFF. The CDR3 DNA is TGTGCCAGCTCACCATTCGGGGTTACGACTAATGAAAAACTGTTTTTT.

The chain combines TRBV30 with TRBJ2-5; 9 positions agree with TRBD1. This CDR3 has 16 residues. V dropped 0 bases and J dropped 3; count of bases not matched to a gene: 8. The germline V gene encodes CDR1 GTSNPN and CDR2 SVGIG (reference sequence). The CDR3, as DNA: TGTGCCTGGAGTGTCCACGGGGACAGGGCAAAAGAGACCCAGTACTTC. It yields the protein CAWSVHGDRAKETQYF.

This clone was recorded only once. The CDR3 here is CASSYSTDTEAFF. CDR3 nucleotides: TGTGCCAGCTCATACTCCACGGACACTGAAGCTTTCTTT. The chain combines TRBV18 with TRBJ1-1; D ambiguous. This CDR3 has 13 residues. The germline V and J ends were trimmed by 5 bases and 3 bases, with 10 bases remaining between them. The germline V gene encodes CDR1 KGHSH and CDR2 LQKENI.

V usage is TRBV7-9 and J usage is TRBJ1-1; D is possibly TRBD1 (5 bases). Germline-derived CDR1 and CDR2 are SEHNR and FQNEAQ (reference sequence). This CDR3 is built from 15 residues. Trimming removed 0 bases from V and 4 bases from J, with 12 bases in between. For the CDR3, the DNA is TGTGCCAGCAGCTTAGCGGAGGGTGGGACCACTGAAGCTTTCTTT. The encoded protein is CASSLAEGGTTEAFF.

The chain recombines TRBV19 with TRBJ2-7, with D possibly being TRBD2 (5 bases). Trimming left V 6 bases short and J 2 bases short, with 11 bases between. This CDR3 spans 13 amino acids. Germline V CDR1 and CDR2: LNHDA, SQIVND (reference sequence). CDR3: CASSPLGPYEQYF. CDR3 bases: TGTGCCAGTAGCCCACTAGGACCCTACGAGCAGTACTTC.

The V call is TRBV18, the J call TRBJ1-6; a possible D gene is TRBD1 (6 bases). V was trimmed by 4 bases and J by 0 bases, leaving 10 bases between them. Germline V gene data show CDR1 as KGHSH and CDR2 as LQKENI. The CDR3 contains 16 residues. The CDR3 bases are TGTGCCAGCTCACAACAGGGAAGCTCCTATAATTCACCCCTCCACTTT. Protein: CASSQQGSSYNSPLHF.

The table lists this clone with a count of one. This chain links TRBV14 with TRBJ2-7, with 8 bases matching TRBD1. CDR3 size: 15 residues. Germline CDR1 is SGHDN and CDR2 is FVKESK. With V trimmed by 4 bases and J by 3 bases, 8 bases remained unmatched. Here the CDR3 reads CASSLRTGIYYEQYF. CDR3 sequence (DNA): TGTGCCAGCAGCCTAAGGACAGGGATCTACTACGAGCAGTACTTC.

The chain is built from TRBV5-1 and TRBJ2-3; 10 bases fit TRBD2. Per germline, CDR1 SGHRS and CDR2 YFSETQ. This CDR3 has 15 amino acids. With 1 base clipped from V and 4 bases from J, the junction kept 3 bases outside the gene matches. The CDR3 is CASSLPSGSADTQYF. The DNA for the CDR3 is TGCGCCAGCAGCTTGCCTAGCGGGAGCGCAGATACGCAGTATTTT.

J is TRBJ2-4 and V is TRBV28; 11 nucleotides agree with TRBD1. Trimming at V came to 2 bases and at J to 9 bases, leaving 3 bases not matched to a gene. The CDR3 runs 14 residues. Germline loops: CDR1 MDHEN, CDR2 SYDVKM. Here the CDR3 DNA reads TGTGCCAGCAGTTTAGGGGACAGGGGGGGCATTCAGTACTTC. Amino acid sequence: CASSLGDRGGIQYF. Full variable domain (remainder filled in from reference TRBV28 and TRBJ2-4): DVKVTQSSRYLVKRTGEKVFLECVQDMDHENMFWYRQDPGLGLRLIYFSYDVKMKEKGDIPEGYSVSREKKERFSLILESASTNQTSMYLCASSLGDRGGIQYFGAGTRLSVL.

The rearrangement uses TRBV5-6 and TRBJ1-1; no firm D call. The V end lost 4 bases, the J end lost 1 base, and 8 bases lay between the germline ends. This CDR3 is built from 13 residues. CDR1 SGHDT and CDR2 YYEEEE come from the germline V gene. The CDR3 DNA follows: TGTGCCAGCAGCAGACGGGGGAACACTGAAGCTTTCTTT. Its protein product is CASSRRGNTEAFF.

This clone was detected only once. The gene calls are TRBV30 and TRBJ1-1; D is perhaps TRBD1 (6 bases). CDR1 and CDR2 (germline): GTSNPN, SVGIG (reference sequence). This CDR3 contains 15 residues. Trimming left V 2 bases short and J 4 bases short, with 17 bases between. CDR3 in amino acids: CAWSSAQGFGTEAFF. CDR3 in DNA: TGTGCCTGGAGTTCCGCACAGGGTTTTGGCACTGAAGCTTTCTTT.

The chain combines TRBV13 with TRBJ2-1, with D possibly matching TRBD2 (6 bases). The germline V gene encodes CDR1 PRHDT and CDR2 FYEKMQ (reference sequence). This CDR3 region has 16 residues. V lost 1 base, J lost 5 bases, and 15 bases lay in between. For the CDR3, the DNA is TGTGCCAGCAGCTTAGTGGCGGGAACGTCCCACAATGAGCAGTTCTTC. Translating it yields CASSLVAGTSHNEQFF.

V and J are TRBV7-2 and TRBJ1-4, with a tentative D call TRBD1 (6 bases). The length of the CDR3 is 15 residues. CDR1 and CDR2 (germline): SGHTA, FQGNSA. V lost 3 bases and J lost 2, with 10 bases in between. CDR3 sequence: CASSFGGATNEKLFF. CDR3 sequence (DNA): TGTGCCAGCAGCTTTGGGGGCGCGACTAATGAAAAACTGTTTTTT.

The J gene is TRBJ1-1, the V gene TRBV10-3; tentatively, D is TRBD1 (5 bases). The CDR3 spans 14 residues. Trimming pared 3 bases from V and 5 bases from J, leaving 13 bases between. Looked up from germline, CDR1 is ENHRY and CDR2 is SYGVKD. The DNA of the CDR3 is TGTGCCATCAGTGAAAGAGGGGAGGGGACTGAAGCTTTCTTT. Its protein product is CAISERGEGTEAFF.

The chain carries TRBV30 and TRBJ2-3; 8 nucleotides match TRBD2. J was trimmed by 4 bases and V by 0 bases; bases with no gene match: 12. The CDR3 contains 17 residues. Germline assignment: CDR1 GTSNPN and CDR2 SVGIG (reference sequence). As DNA, the CDR3 is TGTGCCTGGAGTGTACTTCGGACTAGCTCAGGACCAGATACGCAGTATTTT. Amino acid sequence: CAWSVLRTSSGPDTQYF.

J is TRBJ2-7 and V is TRBV7-9; D unclear. CDR1 and CDR2 (germline): SEHNR, FQNEAQ (reference sequence). The V end lost 2 bases, the J end lost 1 base, and 12 bases lay between the germline ends. The CDR3 has 15 amino acids. Here the CDR3 reads CASSLSGQASYEQYF. CDR3 bases: TGTGCCAGCAGCTTATCTGGGCAGGCTTCCTACGAGCAGTACTTC.

This chain links TRBV15 with TRBJ2-3, with TRBD2 matching 12 bases. This CDR3 is 16 amino acids long. V dropped 0 bases and J dropped 6; count of bases not matched to a gene: 4. CDR1 is LNHNV, CDR2 YYDKDF, per germline (reference sequence). DNA of the CDR3: TGTGCCACCAGCAGAGAACTAGCGGGAGGCGCGGATACGCAGTATTTT. Protein product: CATSRELAGGADTQYF.

The CDR3: CASSLERDRDSGYTF. The CDR3 DNA sequence: TGTGCCAGCAGCTTAGAAAGGGACAGGGATAGTGGCTACACCTTC. The V and J genes are TRBV7-9 and TRBJ1-2; TRBD1 matches 9 bases. The V and J ends lost 1 base and 7 bases, in that order; junction bases with no gene match: 7. The CDR3 length is 15 residues. Germline V gene sequence: CDR1 SEHNR, CDR2 FQNEAQ (reference sequence).

The V and J genes are TRBV5-1 and TRBJ2-7; 12 bases agree with TRBD2. The CDR3 is 17 residues long. The ends lost 4 bases at V and 6 bases at J; junction bases unmatched: 14. Germline V gene data show CDR1 as SGHRS and CDR2 as YFSETQ. CDR3 sequence reads: CASSRDPSGRAFTEQYF. The CDR3 coding sequence is TGCGCCAGCAGCCGGGATCCTAGCGGGAGGGCCTTTACCGAGCAGTACTTC.

The count of this clone is one. The rearrangement links TRBV7-2 to TRBJ1-2; 10 bases line up with TRBD1. CDR3 length: 14 residues. J lost 4 bases, V lost 4 bases, and 3 bases had no gene match. Looked up from germline, CDR1 is SGHTA and CDR2 is FQGNSA. This CDR3 is CASSSDRGLYGYTF. The CDR3 bases are TGTGCCAGCAGCTCCGACAGGGGGCTCTATGGCTACACCTTC.

To note about this clone: Other DNA sequences from this sample encode an identical CDR3 as well. The rearrangement uses TRBV7-2 and TRBJ1-2; 7 bases map to TRBD1. Germline V gene lookup returns CDR1 SGHTA and CDR2 FQGNSA. This CDR3 comprises 15 residues. The V segment lost 5 bases and the J segment 4 bases; nucleotides outside the gene matches: 10. For the CDR3, the DNA is TGTGCCAGCAGCCCGACAGGGCAGGGGTTCTATGGCTACACCTTC. Translating gives CASSPTGQGFYGYTF.

This clone was seen only a few times. The rearrangement joins TRBV7-2 to TRBJ1-6; 7 bases are a match to TRBD1. The V and J ends lost 4 bases and 10 bases, in that order; junction bases with no gene match: 10. The CDR3 sequence is 15 residues long. Germline CDR1 reads SGHTA; CDR2 reads FQGNSA. CDR3 coding DNA: TGTGCCAGCAGCTCCCGACAGGGAGGTGGCTCACCCCTCCACTTT. Translation gives CASSSRQGGGSPLHF.